This T cell receptor (beta chain) was captured by sequencing in a study of cytomegalovirus exposure and HLA in healthy donors. The primer mix had 60 Vbeta and 13 Jbeta primers. This table comes from immunoSEQ multiplex PCR, and its TCRdb copy is limited to in-frame clones, with some not included. The data contain tens of thousands of clones, almost 85% of them seen just once; the ten biggest clones take up approximately 2.8%. Study-wide results and caveats: One variant, a missense change in DCLRE1C, was linked in a later analysis to TCR beta V- and J-gene trimming. It was 160 or so TCR beta chains that were listed as cytomegalovirus-associated.

A note on this clone: What it recognizes is unknown.

The CDR3 is made up of 13 amino acids. Germline V gives CDR1 MDHEN, CDR2 SYDVKM. V dropped 3 bases and J dropped 2 bases, with 7 bases sitting between them. The chain employs TRBV28 and TRBJ1-2; D unresolved. The sequencing sample was made of PBMCs. The TCR sequence derives from a man aged 45 to 65 in good health and CMV-seronegative. This CDR3 is CASSFLANYGYTF. Here the CDR3 DNA reads TGTGCCAGCAGTTTTTTGGCAAACTATGGCTACACCTTC.